This T cell receptor beta chain was identified during a study of post-analysis software for immune sequencing data. Whole-study findings and limits: Included in a set of about five TRBV segments more frequent in patients than controls were TRBV5-6, TRBV5-1 and TRBV20-1.

Included in the TCR beta cDNA libraries were unique molecular identifiers. TCRdb ran MiXCR on the PCR reads and lists one entry per CDR3 protein. The table lists fewer than 850,000 distinct CDR3 sequences, approximately 30% of them singletons, with about 0.5% in the top ten. This CDR3 is built from 13 residues. Germline-derived CDR1 and CDR2 are SQVTM and ANQGSEA. A word on this clonotype: The antigen is unknown.

The chain carries TRBV29-1 and TRBJ2-1; the match to TRBD2 covers 8 bases. The J call may be faulty, since TRBJ2-7 better matches the DNA end. Sequencing input: blood. This receptor was taken from a girl aged 5 to 17 with multiple sclerosis. The CDR3 nucleotides are TGCAGCGTTTCGCGGGGGGCCCCCAATGAGCAGTACTTC. It is translated as CSVSRGAPNEQYF.